The 2 T cell receptor beta chains below come from one sample, sequenced in a study of glioma-infiltrating T cells after dendritic cell vaccination. Method: immunoSEQ multiplex PCR; TCRdb's copy keeps in-frame clones and lacks some. The sample holds approximately 100,000 clones; 79% are singletons and the top ten take about 6.5%. The specimen comprised blood, sampled before dendritic cell vaccination. Source of these receptors: a human donor with glioblastoma.

This clone has just a few counts. This rearrangement joins TRBV10-3 to TRBJ2-7; a possible D gene is TRBD2 (5 bases). V was pared by 3 bases and J by 0 bases, with 9 bases between. Germline V gene data show CDR1 as ENHRY and CDR2 as SYGVKD. CDR3 length equals 14 residues. In DNA form, the CDR3 reads TGTGCCATCAGTGATCGGGGAAACTCCTACGAGCAGTACTTC. Residues: CAISDRGNSYEQYF.

Here the CDR3 reads CASGGGGRETQYF. The CDR3 nucleotides read TGCGCCAGCGGGGGGGGTGGAAGGGAGACCCAGTACTTC. The chain is built from TRBV10-2 and TRBJ2-5; 7 positions match TRBD2. CDR3 length: 13 amino acids. Germline V lookup: CDR1 WSHSY, CDR2 SAAADI. Trimming cost V 8 bases and J 5 bases; bases outside gene matches: 8.